This T cell receptor beta chain was observed in a study of blood T cells in healthy people across ages. Each sample gave at least 6.5 million isolated PBMCs. Samples each had at least 5.5 micrograms of total RNA extracted. The junction had 3 bases not matched to a gene; V was cut back by 5 bases and J by 4 bases. Germline V lookup: CDR1 SGHTA, CDR2 FQGTGA. CDR3 length equals 15 residues. A second PCR, run for roughly 7 to 11 cycles, used a sample-barcoded 5' primer plus a J-beta primer mix. MiXCR, applied by TCRdb to the 5' RACE reads, yields one record per CDR3 protein. The sample gives hundreds of thousands of distinct CDR3 sequences, under 25% of which show up once; 3% to 4.5% is in the top ten. A few counts support this clonotype. Its specificity is unknown. Broader study findings: When one million T cells were used, diversity estimates were thought to be underestimates.

The receptor's source is a man aged 65 to 79 in good health. Input material: blood. The V call is TRBV7-3, the J call TRBJ2-2; 11 bases fit TRBD2. This CDR3 reads CASSPTSGTTGELFF. DNA of the CDR3: TGTGCCAGCAGCCCGACTAGCGGGACCACCGGGGAGCTGTTTTTT.